This is a list of T cell receptor beta chains from one sample in a study of metastatic and nonmetastatic thyroid tumors. Using MiXCR, TCRdb reanalyzed the PCR reads. The data contain around 19,000 clones, roughly 36% of them singletons. The sequenced sample consisted of tumor tissue. Every receptor here comes from a female donor with papillary thyroid cancer or a benign thyroid nodule (not recorded which). Some clones in this sample may be carry-over from other donors' samples. The CDR3 runs from the conserved cysteine through the conserved F or W. The order of the fields is V gene, clone size, D gene, J gene, CDR3 DNA, CDR3 protein. A D gene is named only where the DNA matches it firmly. Clone sizes are given selectively: once, few, many, or a class where the clone is expanded.

TRBV6-1	few	-	TRBJ1-2	TGTGCCAGCAGTTTGTTTGAGAGCTATGGCTACACCTTC	CASSLFESYGYTF
TRBV25-1	few	-	TRBJ2-2	TGTGCCAGCAGTAGGGCAGGGGACACCGGGGAGCTGTTTTTT	CASSRAGDTGELFF
TRBV28	-	-	TRBJ1-5	TGTGCCAGCAGTCCGCTTAGTGGCGTTAGCAATCAGCCCCAGCATTTT	CASSPLSGVSNQPQHF
TRBV10-2	few	-	TRBJ2-1	TGCGCCAGCAGTGAGTCGCCGAGGGCCTTTCTCTATGAGCAGTTCTTC	CASSESPRAFLYEQFF
TRBV20-1	-	TRBD2	TRBJ2-3	TGCAGTGCTCGACTAGCGGGGAGCACAGATACGCAGTATTTT	CSARLAGSTDTQYF
TRBV27	few	-	TRBJ2-7	TGTGCCAGCAGTTTTAATCGCCACCTTTGGTACGAGCAGTACTTC	CASSFNRHLWYEQYF
TRBV3-1	-	-	TRBJ1-2	TGTGCCAGCAGCCAATATGCAGGGTCGGACTATGGCTACACCTTC	CASSQYAGSDYGYTF
TRBV27	few	-	TRBJ2-7	TGTGCCAGCAGTTTTTCCCAAGACTTGTACGAGCAGTACTTC	CASSFSQDLYEQYF
TRBV11-2	-	TRBD1	TRBJ2-1	TGTGCCAGCAGCTTAGGAAGCGGACAGGGGCTCAATGAGCAGTTCTTC	CASSLGSGQGLNEQFF
TRBV5-1	-	-	TRBJ1-1	TGCGCCAGCAGCTTGGACGCGAACACTGAAGCTTTCTTT	CASSLDANTEAFF
TRBV7-2	-	-	TRBJ1-1	TGTGCCAGCAGCTCAACAGGGAACACTGAAGCTTTCTTT	CASSSTGNTEAFF
TRBV14	-	TRBD2	TRBJ2-1	TGTGCCAGCAGCCAAGTTGGGGATAGCGGGAGACATAAGCAGTTCTTC	CASSQVGDSGRHKQFF
TRBV7-9	-	TRBD1	TRBJ2-7	TGTGCCAGCAGCTTAGGGGGACAGGGGGCCCGCGAGCAGTACTTC	CASSLGGQGAREQYF
TRBV12-3/TRBV12-4	-	TRBD2	TRBJ2-1	TGTGCCAGCAGTTTTTATTATTTGTCCGGGACTAGGGAAAAATACAATGAGCAGTTCTTC	CASSFYYLSGTREKYNEQFF
TRBV24-1	-	TRBD1	TRBJ2-3	TGTGCCACCAGTGATCGAACAGGGGGCGATACGCAGTATTTT	CATSDRTGGDTQYF
TRBV11-2	-	TRBD1	TRBJ2-7	TGTGCCAGCAGCTTCGGGACAGGGTATGGCGAGCAGTACTTC	CASSFGTGYGEQYF
TRBV20-1	few	-	TRBJ2-7	TGCAGTGCCCCAAGGGACCGCCATGAGCAGTACTTC	CSAPRDRHEQYF
TRBV6-2/TRBV6-3	few	-	TRBJ1-2	TGTGCCAGCAGTTACTCCCACGACGAGCGCCTTTCCTTC	CASSYSHDERLSF
TRBV5-1	once	-	TRBJ2-1	TGCGCCAGCACCTGGAGAGGGAACTACAATGAGCAGTTCTTC	CASTWRGNYNEQFF
TRBV6-2/TRBV6-3	-	TRBD2	TRBJ2-5	TGTGCCAGCACCACAATGGGAGGGAGAGCAGAGACCCAGTACTTC	CASTTMGGRAETQYF
TRBV5-1	once	TRBD2	TRBJ2-3	TGCGCCAGCAGCTTGGCGGCGGGAGTCGGGGCAGATACGCAGTATTTT	CASSLAAGVGADTQYF
TRBV9	-	-	TRBJ1-3	TGTGCCAGCAGCGTAGCTCAGGGGAAGGGAAACACCATATATTTT	CASSVAQGKGNTIYF
TRBV7-3	-	-	TRBJ2-3	TGTGCCAGCAGTTTTAGCGGACCCACAGATACGCAGTATTTT	CASSFSGPTDTQYF
TRBV28	-	TRBD2	TRBJ2-1	TGTGCCAGCAGTAGGCTAGCGGGTCGGTTGGTACAATATGAGCAGTTCTTC	CASSRLAGRLVQYEQFF
TRBV3-1	once	TRBD2	TRBJ2-5	TGCGCCAGCAGCCAAGCGGGGTCGGAGACCCAGTACTTC	CASSQAGSETQYF
TRBV2	-	-	TRBJ2-3	TGTGCCAGCCGGGGAGATACGCAGTATTTT	CASRGDTQYF
TRBV4-1	-	-	TRBJ2-7	TGCGCCAGCAGCCAATTAGTTGGGACACCCTACGAGCAGTACTTC	CASSQLVGTPYEQYF
TRBV12-5	-	-	TRBJ1-1	TGTGCTAGTGGGGTGGCAGGGAGGCGGTCTGAAGCCTTCTTT	CASGVAGRRSEAFF
TRBV12-3/TRBV12-4	-	-	TRBJ1-1	TGTGCCAGCACCATGACAGGTGGTCTCACTGAAGCTTTCTTT	CASTMTGGLTEAFF
TRBV20-1	once	TRBD2	TRBJ2-3	TGCAGTGCTAGAGATAGCGGGGGGGCCATCACAGATACGCAGTATTTT	CSARDSGGAITDTQYF
TRBV20-1	-	-	TRBJ2-5	TGCAGTGCTGCAGGTCGGGAGACCCAGTACTTC	CSAAGRETQYF
TRBV6-2/TRBV6-3	-	-	TRBJ1-1	TGTGCCAGCAGTCACGGACAGAACACTGAAGCTTTCTTT	CASSHGQNTEAFF
TRBV9	-	-	TRBJ2-2	TGTGCCAGCAGCCAAACTATGCTACTCGGGGAGCTGTTTTTT	CASSQTMLLGELFF
TRBV6-1	many	TRBD1	TRBJ1-6	TGTGCCAGCAGTCTCGGACAGGGCCTCCACTTT	CASSLGQGLHF
TRBV19	many	TRBD2	TRBJ2-1	TGTGCCAGTAGGCCGTCTAGCGGGCTAACCTACAATGAGCAGTTCTTC	CASRPSSGLTYNEQFF
TRBV20-1	-	-	TRBJ1-1	TGCAGTGCCACCCCCTCCGGCACTGAAGCTTTCTTT	CSATPSGTEAFF
TRBV7-9	-	-	TRBJ2-2	TGTGCCAGCAGCCTAAATCCGAACACCGGGGAGCTGTTTTTT	CASSLNPNTGELFF
TRBV6-1	few	TRBD1	TRBJ1-2	TGTGCCAGCAGAACCCTTTCCGGGACAGGGTACTATGGCTACACCTTC	CASRTLSGTGYYGYTF
TRBV28	-	TRBD2	TRBJ2-2	TGTGCCAGCAGTTTTTTAAGAGCGGGGCGGAGTAACACCGGGGAGCTGTTTTTT	CASSFLRAGRSNTGELFF
TRBV4-3	-	-	TRBJ1-5	TGCGCCAGCAGCCTAGTTTTGGGACAGCCCCAGCATTTT	CASSLVLGQPQHF
TRBV27	few	TRBD2	TRBJ2-1	TGTGCCAGCAGTTCGACTAGCGGTAGGGCTGGGGTATACAATGAGCAGTTCTTC	CASSSTSGRAGVYNEQFF
TRBV19	few	TRBD2	TRBJ2-3	TGTGCCAGTAGTCCCCGGGGAGGGCGATGGACAGATACGCAGTATTTT	CASSPRGGRWTDTQYF
TRBV10-1	-	TRBD2	TRBJ2-7	TGCGCCAGCAGTGGACGGACTAGCGGGATCTTGGGGGTGGGGGAGCAGTACTTC	CASSGRTSGILGVGEQYF
TRBV20-1	-	TRBD2	TRBJ2-2	TGCAGTGCTAGGGCGGGGGGTAACACCGGGGAGCTGTTTTTT	CSARAGGNTGELFF
TRBV11-3	-	-	TRBJ2-7	TGTGCCAGCAGCCAGGGGCGGCAAGAGCAGTACTTC	CASSQGRQEQYF
TRBV4-2	-	TRBD2	TRBJ2-5	TGTGCCAGCAGCCCCGGACTAGGGAATGCCCAGTACTTC	CASSPGLGNAQYF
TRBV5-1	-	TRBD1	TRBJ1-2	TGCGCCAGCAGTCAGGACAGGGGCTATGGCTACACCTTC	CASSQDRGYGYTF
TRBV20-1	-	TRBD2	TRBJ2-7	TGCAGTGCTAGCGGGACTAGCGGGAACTACGAGCAGTACTTC	CSASGTSGNYEQYF
TRBV27	-	-	TRBJ2-2	TGTGCCAGCAGTACCGGGATCCCTTACACCGGGGAGCTATTTTTT	CASSTGIPYTGELFF
TRBV20-1	-	TRBD2	TRBJ2-1	TGCAGTGCTCTATGGACTAGCGGGACGGCAGGCAATGAGCAGTTCTTC	CSALWTSGTAGNEQFF